This passage covers 29 T cell receptor beta chains from one sample sequenced in a study of CD8+ T cells in alopecia areata. RNA was extracted and reverse transcribed into cDNA as the sequencing template. The method was immunoSEQ multiplex PCR; TCRdb's version includes in-frame clones alone and lacks a portion of them. This sample has around 98,000 clones, with 35% to 50% found just once. Sequencing was carried out using CD4+ T cells sorted from blood. The receptors shown here come from a human donor with alopecia areata.

The genes are TRBV5-1 and TRBJ2-6, with D possibly being TRBD2 (6 bases). V was clipped by 4 bases and J by 1 base, with 9 bases between them. The CDR3 covers 15 residues. Looked up from germline, CDR1 is SGHRS and CDR2 is YFSETQ. In nucleotides, the CDR3 is TGCGCCAGCAGCGCGGGGCCATCTGGGGCCAACGTCCTGACTTTC. Translation: CASSAGPSGANVLTF. Drawing the rest from reference TRBV5-1 and TRBJ2-6, the complete variable domain is KAGVTQTPRYLIKTRGQQVTLSCSPISGHRSVSWYQQTPGQGLQFLFEYFSETQRNKGNFPGRFSGRQFSNSRSEMNVSTLELGDSALYLCASSAGPSGANVLTFGAGSRLTVL.

This clone has only a few counts. The chain joins TRBV4-1 to TRBJ2-6; D ambiguous. Germline CDR1 and CDR2: MGHRA and YSYEKL. The CDR3 runs to 14 residues. V dropped 7 bases and J dropped 2 bases, with 9 bases sitting between them. The CDR3: CASTLVTGANVLTF. CDR3 coding DNA: TGCGCCAGCACCCTAGTAACTGGGGCCAACGTCCTGACTTTC.

The J gene is TRBJ2-5, the V gene TRBV11-2; 11 bases are shared with TRBD2. This CDR3 region has 17 residues. The V segment lost 1 base and the J segment 2 bases; nucleotides outside the gene matches: 6. The V gene's germline CDR1 is SGHAT and CDR2 FQNNGV. As DNA, the CDR3 is TGTGCCAGCAGCTTAGTCCCTAGCGGGGGGAATCAAGAGACCCAGTACTTC. It encodes CASSLVPSGGNQETQYF. Using reference TRBV11-2 and TRBJ2-5 for the parts outside the CDR3, the full variable domain is EAGVAQSPRYKIIEKRQSVAFWCNPISGHATLYWYQQILGQGPKLLIQFQNNGVVDDSQLPKDRFSAERLKGVDSTLKIQPAKLEDSAVYLCASSLVPSGGNQETQYFGPGTRLLVL.

The chain employs TRBV14 and TRBJ2-7, with 9 nucleotides matching TRBD1. Trimming at V came to 4 bases and at J to 3 bases, leaving 7 bases not matched to a gene. Germline CDR1 and CDR2: SGHDN and FVKESK. This CDR3 has 15 amino acids. The CDR3 protein is CASSLGTGPDYEQYF. DNA of the CDR3: TGTGCCAGCAGCCTCGGGACAGGGCCCGACTACGAGCAGTACTTC. The full variable domain, with the rest looked up from reference TRBV14 and TRBJ2-7, is EAGVTQFPSHSVIEKGQTVTLRCDPISGHDNLYWYRRVMGKEIKFLLHFVKESKQDESGMPNNRFLAERTGGTYSTLKVQPAELEDSGVYFCASSLGTGPDYEQYFGPGTRLTVT.

J is TRBJ2-5 and V is TRBV2; D call uncertain. Germline assignment: CDR1 SNHLY and CDR2 FYNNEI. The CDR3 is 12 residues long. Deletions cut 6 bases from V and 2 bases from J, with 7 bases between. The CDR3 sequence: CASRWQQETQYF. As DNA, the CDR3 is TGTGCCAGCAGGTGGCAGCAAGAGACCCAGTACTTC.

This clone was seen a few times. The chain links TRBV10-3 to TRBJ2-2, with 15 nucleotides matching TRBD2. The CDR3 totals 18 residues. CDR1 and CDR2 from the germline V gene are ENHRY and SYGVKD. The J segment lost 2 bases and the V segment lost 4 bases, leaving 5 bases of the junction unmatched. The CDR3 loop is CAISGGLAGGSNTGELFF. For the CDR3, the DNA is TGTGCCATCAGTGGGGGACTAGCGGGAGGTTCCAACACCGGGGAGCTGTTTTTT.

This clone was counted between two and nine times. CDR3 nucleotides: TGTGCCAGCAGCCCGGCGGGGGAGACCCAGTACTTC. Its protein product is CASSPAGETQYF. The genes are TRBV7-9 and TRBJ2-5, with D possibly TRBD2 on 6 matching bases. The CDR3 is 12 amino acids. Germline CDR1 is SEHNR and CDR2 is FQNEAQ (reference sequence). Trimming took off 5 bases at V and 5 bases at J, with 9 bases between the two ends.

The gene calls are TRBV30 and TRBJ2-7, with D maybe TRBD2 (5 bases). The germline V and J ends were trimmed by 2 bases and 4 bases, with 12 bases remaining between them. CDR3 size: 13 residues. Germline loops: CDR1 GTSNPN, CDR2 SVGIG (reference sequence). CDR3: CAWSREARYEQYF. The CDR3 nucleotides are TGTGCCTGGAGTCGGGAAGCCCGTTACGAGCAGTACTTC.

This clone turned up a few times. The J gene is TRBJ2-7, the V gene TRBV4-1, with 10 bases fitting TRBD2. Germline CDR1 is MGHRA and CDR2 is YSYEKL. CDR3 length: 15 residues. J was trimmed by 2 bases and V by 4 bases; bases with no gene match: 5. Here the CDR3 reads CASSLLLAGTYEQYF. DNA for the CDR3: TGCGCCAGCAGCCTGTTACTAGCGGGGACCTACGAGCAGTACTTC.

This clone has more than one count but fewer than ten. The chain recombines TRBV2 with TRBJ2-7, with D tentatively TRBD1 (6 bases). This CDR3 contains 15 residues. Trimming took 11 bases from V and 1 from J, leaving 21 bases between them. Looked up from germline, CDR1 is SNHLY and CDR2 is FYNNEI. CDR3 bases: TGTGCCGTACACCCATTGGGGGCGCCATCCTACGAGCAGTACTTC. Its protein product is CAVHPLGAPSYEQYF.

This clone was detected only a few times. The rearrangement links TRBV5-1 to TRBJ2-1; 8 nucleotides agree with TRBD2. The CDR3 spans 15 residues. The germline CDR1 and CDR2 sequences are SGHRS and YFSETQ. V lost 0 bases to trimming and J lost 6 bases; unmatched junction nucleotides: 5. The CDR3 DNA follows: TGCGCCAGCAGCTTGGCCCCCGGGGGGGTCAATGAGCAGTTCTTC. It encodes CASSLAPGGVNEQFF. Drawing the rest from reference TRBV5-1 and TRBJ2-1, the complete variable domain is KAGVTQTPRYLIKTRGQQVTLSCSPISGHRSVSWYQQTPGQGLQFLFEYFSETQRNKGNFPGRFSGRQFSNSRSEMNVSTLELGDSALYLCASSLAPGGVNEQFFGPGTRLTVL.

This clone has a count of ten or more. The chain recombines TRBV30 with TRBJ2-1; no reliable D call. Between the trimmed V and J ends, which lost 3 bases and 12 bases, there was a span of 9 bases. This CDR3 is built from 10 residues. CDR1 GTSNPN and CDR2 SVGIG come from the germline V gene (reference sequence). The CDR3 region is CAWRIIWQFF. In DNA form, the CDR3 reads TGTGCCTGGAGGATAATTTGGCAGTTCTTC.

The V gene is TRBV30, the J gene TRBJ2-3; TRBD1 might be the D (6 bases). Deletions cut 7 bases from V and 6 bases from J, with 17 bases between. The CDR3 is 13 amino acids. Germline assignment: CDR1 GTSNPN and CDR2 SVGIG (reference sequence). The CDR3 is CASRDLGGDTQYF. The CDR3 DNA reads as TGTGCCTCACGGGACCTAGGGGGTGATACGCAGTATTTT.

The sample holds one count of this clone. Other DNA sequences in the sample encode the same CDR3. The CDR3 sequence is CSVLPSGRTTYEQYF. CDR3 DNA sequence: TGCAGCGTGCTACCTAGCGGGAGAACTACTTACGAGCAGTACTTC. V usage is TRBV29-1 and J usage is TRBJ2-7; TRBD2 agrees at 10 bases. J was trimmed by 4 bases and V by 6 bases; bases with no gene match: 12. Germline loops: CDR1 SQVTM, CDR2 ANQGSEA. The CDR3 consists of 15 residues.

The chain uses TRBV30 and TRBJ1-3, with no clear D. Germline values: CDR1 GTSNPN, CDR2 SVGIG (reference sequence). V was trimmed by 5 bases and J by 2 bases, leaving 7 bases between them. The CDR3 runs to 12 residues. The CDR3 DNA sequence: TGTGCCTGGGGACCGACTGGAAACACCATATATTTT. Translating gives CAWGPTGNTIYF.

The chain combines TRBV5-1 with TRBJ2-2; D is undetermined. CDR1 and CDR2 (germline): SGHRS, YFSETQ. The V gene lost 3 bases and the J gene lost 3 bases, with 6 bases spanning the gap. The CDR3 loop spans 13 amino acids. CDR3 in DNA: TGCGCCAGCAGCTCGAGCGACACCGGGGAGCTGTTTTTT. Residues: CASSSSDTGELFF. Full variable domain (rest looked up from reference TRBV5-1 and TRBJ2-2): KAGVTQTPRYLIKTRGQQVTLSCSPISGHRSVSWYQQTPGQGLQFLFEYFSETQRNKGNFPGRFSGRQFSNSRSEMNVSTLELGDSALYLCASSSSDTGELFFGEGSRLTVL.

The chain carries TRBV7-2 and TRBJ1-4; D gene uncertain. The CDR3 is made up of 15 amino acids. Germline V CDR1 and CDR2: SGHTA, FQGNSA. V gave up 4 bases and J gave up 0 bases, with 9 bases separating them. CDR3 nucleotides: TGTGCCAGCAGCTCCCGCCCGGCAACTAATGAAAAACTGTTTTTT. Residues: CASSSRPATNEKLFF.

This sequence joins TRBV30 and TRBJ2-3; D perhaps matches TRBD2 (5 bases). This CDR3 has 15 amino acids. Germline V gene data show CDR1 as GTSNPN and CDR2 as SVGIG (reference sequence). V lost 3 bases to trimming and J lost 3 bases, with 16 bases between them. In DNA form, the CDR3 reads TGTGCCTGGAGCGCTACTACGAGAGGGACAGATACGCAGTATTTT. Protein product: CAWSATTRGTDTQYF.

There are a few counts of this clone. The chain combines TRBV29-1 with TRBJ2-1, with D possibly TRBD1 on 5 matching bases. Trimming took 4 bases from V and 7 from J, leaving 17 bases between them. The CDR3 has 14 residues. Germline V CDR1 and CDR2: SQVTM, ANQGSEA. CDR3 bases: TGCAGCGTTGCCCTTTCGTCAGGGAAAAATGAGCAGTTCTTC. It encodes CSVALSSGKNEQFF.

V and J are TRBV7-9 and TRBJ2-1, with no clear D. The CDR3 is 14 residues long. Germline V lookup: CDR1 SEHNR, CDR2 FQNEAQ (reference sequence). V shed 5 bases and J shed 7 bases, with 15 bases lying between them. The CDR3 DNA reads as TGTGCCAGCAGCGATGGACCCTTAGTGAATGAGCAGTTCTTC. Amino acids: CASSDGPLVNEQFF.

V and J are TRBV5-6 and TRBJ2-5; D gene uncertain. Per the germline V gene, CDR1 is SGHDT and CDR2 is YYEEEE. V lost 1 base, J lost 3 bases, and 13 bases lay in between. This CDR3 is built from 15 residues. This CDR3 reads CASSLRMDGKETQYF. DNA for the CDR3: TGTGCCAGCAGCTTGAGGATGGACGGCAAAGAGACCCAGTACTTC.

The chain employs TRBV29-1 and TRBJ2-5, with 9 bases that match TRBD1. The J segment lost 3 bases and the V segment lost 7 bases, leaving 6 bases of the junction unmatched. CDR3 length: 13 residues. Germline-derived CDR1 and CDR2 are SQVTM and ANQGSEA. The CDR3 region has the DNA TGCAGCGCCAACAGGGGGCGGGAAGAGACCCAGTACTTC. Amino acid sequence: CSANRGREETQYF. Full variable domain (missing parts from reference TRBV29-1 and TRBJ2-5): SAVISQKPSRDICQRGTSLTIQCQVDSQVTMMFWYRQQPGQSLTLIATANQGSEATYESGFVIDKFPISRPNLTFSTLTVSNMSPEDSSIYLCSANRGREETQYFGPGTRLLVL.

This clone appeared a few times. This chain uses TRBV2 with TRBJ1-6, with D unclear. Per the germline V gene, CDR1 is SNHLY and CDR2 is FYNNEI. V dropped 6 bases and J dropped 10 bases, with 16 bases sitting between them. The CDR3 is 14 residues long. CDR3 amino acids: CASSVGSVGSPLHF. The CDR3 DNA reads TGTGCCAGCAGCGTAGGATCAGTAGGCTCACCCCTCCACTTT.

The chain's CDR3 is CAWSRQNTGELFF. DNA for the CDR3: TGTGCCTGGAGTCGACAGAACACCGGGGAGCTGTTTTTT. The gene calls are TRBV30 and TRBJ2-2; D call uncertain. CDR1 and CDR2 (germline): GTSNPN, SVGIG (reference sequence). The V end was cut by 2 bases, the J end by 1 base, with 5 bases between. The CDR3 has 13 residues.

The chain uses TRBV6-5 and TRBJ2-1; 7 bases map to TRBD2. The germline V gene has CDR1 MNHEY and CDR2 SVGAGI. The CDR3 runs to 14 residues. After removal of 6 bases from V and 10 bases from J, the junction contained 12 bases not matched to a gene. As DNA, the CDR3 is TGTGCCAGCAGATTAGCGGGCCCGCCGGGGGAGCAGTTCTTC. Translation gives CASRLAGPPGEQFF.

There are a few counts of this clone. The chain combines TRBV27 with TRBJ1-2, with 12 bases that match TRBD1. The CDR3 totals 15 residues. From germline, CDR1 is MNHEY and CDR2 SMNVEV (reference sequence). Trimming at V came to 8 bases and at J to 5 bases, leaving 9 bases not matched to a gene. As DNA, the CDR3 is TGTGCCAGCGGGAGCGGGACAGGGGGCCGATATGGCTACACCTTC. This translates into CASGSGTGGRYGYTF.

This clone was counted a single time. This sequence joins TRBV4-3 and TRBJ2-1; D unclear. Trimming cost V 0 bases and J 12 bases, with 12 bases left between them. The germline gives CDR1 LGHNA, CDR2 YSLEER. This CDR3 has 13 residues. This CDR3 reads CASSQDRIARQFF. In nucleotides, the CDR3 is TGCGCCAGCAGCCAAGATCGAATAGCCAGGCAGTTCTTC.

The CDR3 region has the DNA TGTGCCTGGAGTCTGACAAGTTACGAGCAGTACTTC. Protein: CAWSLTSYEQYF. The chain has TRBV30 and TRBJ2-7, with D unresolved. V was shortened by 2 bases and J by 4 bases, with 9 bases between the two germline ends. The CDR3 sequence is 12 residues long. Germline CDR1 is GTSNPN and CDR2 is SVGIG (reference sequence).

This chain connects TRBV29-1 to TRBJ2-4; D is tentatively TRBD1 or TRBD2 (5 bases each). Deletions cut 0 bases from V and 1 base from J, with 16 bases between. The CDR3 loop spans 17 amino acids. The germline V gene has CDR1 SQVTM and CDR2 ANQGSEA. This chain's CDR3 is CSVEDRGPSAAKNIQYF. CDR3 in DNA: TGCAGCGTTGAAGATCGGGGACCTTCGGCGGCCAAAAACATTCAGTACTTC.